Shown below are 6 T cell receptor beta chains from a single sample sequenced in a study of response to subunit inactivated influenza vaccine. TCRdb analysed the RT-PCR reads with MiXCR anew, one entry per CDR3 protein. The table shows approximately 250,000 distinct CDR3 sequences, with approximately 12% occurring only once. Source: non-naive T cells sorted from PBMCs, taken around 14 days before vaccination. These receptors were taken from a man aged 45 to 65 who received an inactivated influenza vaccine.

At least ten counts were recorded for this clonotype. The V and J genes are TRBV20-1 and TRBJ1-1, with a tentative D call TRBD1 (6 bases). The V end lost 1 base, the J end lost 3 bases, and 21 bases lay between the germline ends. The CDR3 length is 17 residues. Germline CDR1 reads DFQATT; CDR2 reads SNEGSKA (reference sequence). For the CDR3, the DNA is TGCAGTGCTAGAGTATCCGCCAGGGGAGTTTTAGACACTGAAGCTTTCTTT. Its translation is CSARVSARGVLDTEAFF.

In this sample, this clonotype turned up many times. The chain uses TRBV7-2 and TRBJ2-7, with unresolved D. The CDR3 runs to 14 residues. The V gene's germline CDR1 is SGHTA and CDR2 FQGNSA. The V gene lost 4 bases and the J gene lost 2 bases, with 12 bases spanning the gap. CDR3 in DNA: TGTGCCAGCAGCTCCCGGCGTCAGACCTACGAGCAGTACTTC. Translated, it gives CASSSRRQTYEQYF.

Many counts were recorded for this clonotype. The chain joins TRBV3-1 to TRBJ1-6, with 12 bases fitting TRBD1. Germline V gives CDR1 LGHDT, CDR2 YNNKEL (reference sequence). Trimming removed 0 bases from V and 8 bases from J; junction bases left unmatched: 11. The length of the CDR3 is 19 residues. The CDR3 DNA is TGTGCCAGCAGCCAAGAGGTTGGGACAGGGGGCGTCCCTCATTCACCCCTCCACTTT. Amino acids: CASSQEVGTGGVPHSPLHF.

Only a few counts were recorded for this clonotype. The chain is built from TRBV4-2 and TRBJ1-6; no definite D call. Trimming removed 5 bases at V and 0 bases at J, with 11 bases between. Germline V gene data show CDR1 as LGHNA and CDR2 as YNFKEQ. The CDR3 is made up of 16 amino acids. The CDR3 spells CASSYLGSSYNSPLHF. The CDR3 nucleotides read TGTGCCAGCAGCTACCTAGGGAGCTCCTATAATTCACCCCTCCACTTT.

The chain couples TRBV6-5 to TRBJ1-3; TRBD1 agrees at 11 bases. From germline, CDR1 is MNHEY and CDR2 SVGAGI. This CDR3 contains 16 residues. V dropped 4 bases and J dropped 4; count of bases not matched to a gene: 6. The CDR3 spells CASSFGQGASGNTIYF. The CDR3 DNA reads TGTGCCAGCAGTTTCGGACAGGGGGCTTCGGGAAACACCATATATTTT.

Ten or more counts support this clonotype. This chain links TRBV12-3 or TRBV12-4 with TRBJ2-1; D may be TRBD2 (5 bases). V was shortened by 6 bases and J by 2 bases, with 20 bases between the two germline ends. The CDR3 contains 17 residues. The CDR3 nucleotides read TGTGCCAGCAGCCCTGGCACTAGACGGGGTACCTACAATGAGCAGTTCTTC. It encodes CASSPGTRRGTYNEQFF.